The 19 T cell receptor delta chains listed next were all sequenced from one sample in a study of Vδ1+ human thymocytes. Study-level findings and limits: Thymic TRG and TRD repertoires appeared highly polyclonal.

The template was reverse-transcribed extracted RNA. Pooled V-gene forward primers with one constant-region reverse primer generated the CDR3 amplicons by multiplex PCR. TCRdb reanalysed the multiplex PCR reads with CATT. This sample carries under 25,000 delta-chain clones, around 28% of them seen once, and the ten largest clones take roughly 1.4%. These receptors lack a known antigen. The sample taken for sequencing was Vdelta1+ gamma-delta thymocytes from the thymus. The sample's subset: FACS-sorted CD3+ TCRalphabeta- TCRVdelta1+ TCRVdelta2- thymocytes. The receptors were sampled from a boy younger than two who had congenital heart surgery.

Turning to this clone: In the same sample, other DNA sequences code for this CDR3. V and J are TRDV1 and TRDJ1; D is undetermined. Germline CDR1 is TSWWSYY and CDR2 is QGS. The CDR3 consists of 16 residues. The V and J ends lost 5 bases and 0 bases respectively, with 16 bases between them. The CDR3 here is CALGRGLSLHTDKLIF. The CDR3 region has the DNA TGTGCTCTTGGGAGAGGCCTTTCTCTTCACACCGATAAACTCATCTTT.

The V call is TRDV1, the J call TRDJ1; TRDD2 might be the D (9 bases). The CDR3 totals 22 residues. The germline CDR1 and CDR2 sequences are TSWWSYY and QGS. V lost 6 bases and J lost 0, with 35 bases in between. The DNA of the CDR3 is TGTGCTCTTGGAGATTTTGGCCTTCCTACGAACTGGGGGCTTCAGTACACCGATAAACTCATCTTT. Amino acid sequence: CALGDFGLPTNWGLQYTDKLIF.

This sequence joins TRDV1 and TRDJ1; 9 bases fit TRDD2. This CDR3 region has 24 residues. CDR1 and CDR2 (germline): TSWWSYY, QGS. The V segment lost 5 bases and the J segment 0 bases; nucleotides outside the gene matches: 31. The CDR3 DNA is TGTGCTCTTGGGACCCCTTCCCTTCCTTCCTACGTTGTTGGGGGGCCTAAATACACCGATAAACTCATCTTT. Amino acids: CALGTPSLPSYVVGGPKYTDKLIF.

On this clone itself: This likely came from a read error, as a far larger clone is one base away. This specimen includes other DNA sequences encoding the same CDR3. The chain uses TRDV2 and TRDJ3; D might be TRDD3 (5 bases). The CDR3 totals 19 residues. Looked up from germline, CDR1 is GEAIGNYY and CDR2 is EKD. V shed 1 base and J shed 0 bases, with 15 bases lying between them. The CDR3 DNA follows: TGTGCCTGTGACACACGAGGATATCACCGCTCCTGGGACACCCGACAGATGTTTTTC. Its translation: CACDTRGYHRSWDTRQMFF.

This chain uses TRDV1 with TRDJ1, with 11 bases identical to TRDD3. The length of the CDR3 is 19 residues. The trim removed 0 bases at V and 0 bases at J, leaving 9 bases unmatched. Looked up from germline, CDR1 is TSWWSYY and CDR2 is QGS. The CDR3 loop reads CALGELSWGIRTYTDKLIF. CDR3 DNA sequence: TGTGCTCTTGGGGAACTCTCGTGGGGGATACGCACGTACACCGATAAACTCATCTTT.

The rearrangement joins TRDV1 to TRDJ1, with 9 bases identical to TRDD3. Germline lookup yields CDR1 TSWWSYY and CDR2 QGS. V lost 4 bases and J lost 1; bases outside the gene matches: 7. The CDR3 runs 16 residues. The CDR3 nucleotides are TGTGCTCTTGGGGGTCTTCGGGGGATACCCACCGATAAACTCATCTTT. Translation gives CALGGLRGIPTDKLIF.

This chain joins TRDV1 and TRDJ1; D call uncertain. V was clipped by 5 bases and J by 7 bases, with 20 bases between them. Germline V gene lookup returns CDR1 TSWWSYY and CDR2 QGS. CDR3 length: 15 residues. Here the CDR3 reads CALGTASPPPGKLIF. DNA for the CDR3: TGTGCTCTTGGGACTGCCTCGCCCCCCCCCGGTAAACTCATCTTT.

Notes on this clone: One base away lies a much larger clone, so this may be a sequencing read error. The chain recombines TRDV1 with TRDJ1; TRDD3 agrees at 9 bases. Germline assignment: CDR1 TSWWSYY and CDR2 QGS. V lost 3 bases, J lost 4 bases, and 21 bases stayed unmatched. The CDR3 has 20 residues. The CDR3 reads CALGDPVVRSWGIPRDKLIF. Here the CDR3 DNA reads TGTGCTCTTGGGGACCCGGTAGTACGCTCCTGGGGGATCCCTCGCGATAAACTCATCTTT.

This clone was seen a few times. At one end, the junction sequence differs from germline, possibly due to a read error. The same CDR3 arises from other DNA sequences in this sample as well. The chain joins TRDV1 to TRDJ1; the match to TRDD3 covers 7 bases. Germline CDR1 is TSWWSYY and CDR2 is QGS. The CDR3 consists of 19 residues. The CDR3 protein is CALGERSGSDWGPRDKLIF. The CDR3 region has the DNA TGTGCCCTTGGGGAACGTTCCGGATCAGACTGGGGCCCCAGGGATAAACTCATCTTT.

The chain is built from TRDV1 and TRDJ1; 9 bases fit TRDD3. Germline lookup yields CDR1 TSWWSYY and CDR2 QGS. V dropped 1 base and J dropped 2; count of bases not matched to a gene: 20. The CDR3 spans 21 residues. The CDR3 sequence is CALGERGVSTLYWGTTDKLIF. CDR3 in DNA: TGTGCTCTTGGGGAACGAGGAGTCTCAACTCTCTACTGGGGGACTACCGATAAACTCATCTTT.

Note on this clone: Possible read error: a much larger clone is one base away. The chain combines TRDV1 with TRDJ1, with 10 bases matching TRDD3. The trim removed 4 bases at V and 7 bases at J, leaving 21 bases unmatched. Germline V lookup: CDR1 TSWWSYY, CDR2 QGS. The CDR3 extends over 19 amino acids. In DNA, the CDR3 is TGTGCTCTTGGGGTCTATAGCGGTTCCTACAGGGGGATACGTGGTAAACTCATCTTT. It translates to CALGVYSGSYRGIRGKLIF.

This clone was observed a handful of times. This sequence joins TRDV1 and TRDJ1; TRDD3 aligns across 10 bases. This CDR3 is 19 amino acids long. In germline, CDR1 is TSWWSYY, CDR2 QGS. Unmatched junction bases numbered 14, after V lost 4 bases and J lost 0 bases. Here the CDR3 DNA reads TGTGCTCTTGGGGCGGTGGTGGAATGGGGGATACACTACACCGATAAACTCATCTTT. It is translated as CALGAVVEWGIHYTDKLIF.

The chain couples TRDV1 to TRDJ1, with 9 bases that match TRDD3. Germline V gene data show CDR1 as TSWWSYY and CDR2 as QGS. The V segment lost 2 bases and the J segment 4 bases; nucleotides outside the gene matches: 17. The length of the CDR3 is 19 residues. In DNA, the CDR3 is TGTGCTCTTGGGGAATCCTTTCCTGCGTACTGGGGGAGTTACGATAAACTCATCTTT. It is translated as CALGESFPAYWGSYDKLIF.

The genes are TRDV3 and TRDJ3; 10 bases line up with TRDD3. Germline assignment: CDR1 TVYSNPD and CDR2 GDNSRS (reference sequence). CDR3 length: 23 amino acids. J gave up 2 bases and V 0 bases, and 22 bases lay outside the gene matches. CDR3 amino acids: CAFRGVLLATGGSVPWDTRQMFF. The DNA for the CDR3 is TGTGCCTTTAGGGGGGTCCTCCTCGCTACTGGGGGATCGGTCCCCTGGGACACCCGACAGATGTTTTTC.

This clone has only a few counts. The chain employs TRDV1 and TRDJ1; perhaps TRDD3 as D (6 bases). Trimming took 6 bases from V and 5 from J, leaving 28 bases between them. The CDR3 spans 18 residues. The germline V gene has CDR1 TSWWSYY and CDR2 QGS. The CDR3 loop is CALGFGISFKSGADKLIF. The CDR3 DNA reads as TGTGCTCTTGGATTTGGGATATCTTTCAAATCCGGGGCTGATAAACTCATCTTT.

This clone was recorded at least ten times. V is TRDV1 and J is TRDJ1, with D maybe TRDD2 (5 bases). V lost 1 base and J lost 2, with 20 bases in between. Germline V gene data show CDR1 as TSWWSYY and CDR2 as QGS. The CDR3 is 18 residues long. The CDR3 here is CALGERLQGPPGTDKLIF. For the CDR3, the DNA is TGTGCTCTTGGGGAACGCCTACAAGGCCCGCCGGGGACCGATAAACTCATCTTT.

This chain uses TRDV1 with TRDJ1; 10 nucleotides match TRDD3. The junction had 26 bases not matched to a gene; V was cut back by 2 bases and J by 5 bases. Germline V gene sequence: CDR1 TSWWSYY, CDR2 QGS. The CDR3 totals 22 residues. The DNA of the CDR3 is TGTGCTCTTGGGGAAGGAAGACGTATGCTGGGGGATAAGAGGGGCACCGAGGATAAACTCATCTTT. The encoded protein is CALGEGRRMLGDKRGTEDKLIF.

To note about this clone: An end of the junction does not agree with germline; a read error may underlie this. The sample holds other DNA sequences that translate to the same CDR3. The V gene is TRDV1, the J gene TRDJ3; weak D call: TRDD3 (6 bases). In germline, CDR1 is TSWWSYY, CDR2 QGS. This CDR3 is built from 21 residues. The CDR3 reads CALGEPRLRWGSSWDTRQMFF. The CDR3 nucleotides are TGCGCTCTTGGGGAACCTCGACTTCGTTGGGGATCATCCTGGGACACCCGACAGATGTTTTTC.

On this clone: Its ends do not fully match the called genes, so a read error is possible. This rearrangement joins TRDV1 to TRDJ1; D is undetermined. Germline V gene lookup returns CDR1 TSWWSYY and CDR2 QGS. The CDR3 has 20 residues. CDR3 sequence (DNA): TGTGCTCTTGGGGACACTACGGTAACGGGACCGATCAGCCACACCGATAAACTCACCTTT. Translating it yields CALGDTTVTGPISHTDKLTF.